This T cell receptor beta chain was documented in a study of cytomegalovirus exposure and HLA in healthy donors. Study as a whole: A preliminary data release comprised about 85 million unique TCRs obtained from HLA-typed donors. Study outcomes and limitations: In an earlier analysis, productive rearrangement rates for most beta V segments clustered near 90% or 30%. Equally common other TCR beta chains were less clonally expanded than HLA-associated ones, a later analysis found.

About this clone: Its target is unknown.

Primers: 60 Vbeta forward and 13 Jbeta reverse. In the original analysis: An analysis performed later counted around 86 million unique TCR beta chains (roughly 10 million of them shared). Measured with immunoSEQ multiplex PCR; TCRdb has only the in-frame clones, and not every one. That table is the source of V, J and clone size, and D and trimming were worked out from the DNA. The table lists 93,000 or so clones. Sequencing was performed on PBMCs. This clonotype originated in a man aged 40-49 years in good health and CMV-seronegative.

The CDR3 loop reads CASSYFGISYGYTF. As DNA, the CDR3 is TGTGCCAGCAGTTACTTCGGTATTTCCTATGGCTACACCTTC. V and J are TRBV6-5 and TRBJ1-2; D is undetermined. This CDR3 contains 14 residues. V gave up 1 base and J gave up 4 bases, with 10 bases separating them. CDR1 MNHEY and CDR2 SVGAGI come from the germline V gene.